This T cell receptor (beta chain) comes out of a study of CD8+CD57+ T cells in acquired aplastic anemia. The use of genomic DNA as template underpinned the TCR beta VDJ and CDR3 profiling. TCRdb re-called the reads through MiXCR, storing one row per CDR3 protein. The top ten hold approximately 2.8% of the sample, which has roughly 160,000 distinct CDR3 sequences, around 48% seen once. The authors sequenced patients whose flow cytometry had shown CD8+CD57+ cell expansion. Sequenced material: sorted CD4+, CD8+, or CD8+CD57+ T cells (not recorded which) from PBMCs. The clonotype was recovered from a human donor with aplastic anemia.

CDR3 in DNA: TGTGCCAGCAGTTACTCTGCGGGCTACGAGCAGTACTTC. Protein: CASSYSAGYEQYF. The chain recombines TRBV6-5 with TRBJ2-7, with a tentative D call TRBD2 (5 bases). This CDR3 is built from 13 residues. In germline, CDR1 is MNHEY, CDR2 SVGAGI. Trimming left V 0 bases short and J 3 bases short, with 6 bases between.